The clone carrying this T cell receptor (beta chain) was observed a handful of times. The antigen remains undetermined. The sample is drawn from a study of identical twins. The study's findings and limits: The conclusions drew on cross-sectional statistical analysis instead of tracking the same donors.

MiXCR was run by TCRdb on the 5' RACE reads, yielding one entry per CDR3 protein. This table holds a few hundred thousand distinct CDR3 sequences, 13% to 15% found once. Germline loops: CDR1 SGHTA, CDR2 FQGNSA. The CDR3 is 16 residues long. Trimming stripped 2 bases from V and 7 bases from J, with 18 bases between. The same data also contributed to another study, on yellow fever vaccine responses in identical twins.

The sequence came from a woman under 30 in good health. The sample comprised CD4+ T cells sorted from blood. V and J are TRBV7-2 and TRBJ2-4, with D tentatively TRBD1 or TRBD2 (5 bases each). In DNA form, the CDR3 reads TGTGCCAGCAGCTTAATGGGGTTTGGGGGAGTGAACATTCAGTACTTC. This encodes CASSLMGFGGVNIQYF.